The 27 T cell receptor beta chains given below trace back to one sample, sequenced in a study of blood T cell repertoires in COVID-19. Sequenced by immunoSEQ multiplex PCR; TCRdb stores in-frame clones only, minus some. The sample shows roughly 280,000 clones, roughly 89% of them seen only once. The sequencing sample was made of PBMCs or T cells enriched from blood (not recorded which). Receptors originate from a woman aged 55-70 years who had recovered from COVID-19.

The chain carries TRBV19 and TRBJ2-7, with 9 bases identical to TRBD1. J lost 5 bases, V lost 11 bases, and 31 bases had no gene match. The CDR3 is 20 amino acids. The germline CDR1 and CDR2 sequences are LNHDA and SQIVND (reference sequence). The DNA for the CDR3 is TGTGCCCTATACCCGTCCCCTTTACCCATATCACAGGGGGCTGAAAACGAGCAGTACTTC. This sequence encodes CALYPSPLPISQGAENEQYF.

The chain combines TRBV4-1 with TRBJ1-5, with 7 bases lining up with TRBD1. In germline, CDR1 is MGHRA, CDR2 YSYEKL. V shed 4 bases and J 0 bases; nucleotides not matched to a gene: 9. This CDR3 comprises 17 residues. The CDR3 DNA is TGCGCCAGCAGCCTGACGGCCCAGGGGGGTAGCAATCAGCCCCAGCATTTT. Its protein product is CASSLTAQGGSNQPQHF.

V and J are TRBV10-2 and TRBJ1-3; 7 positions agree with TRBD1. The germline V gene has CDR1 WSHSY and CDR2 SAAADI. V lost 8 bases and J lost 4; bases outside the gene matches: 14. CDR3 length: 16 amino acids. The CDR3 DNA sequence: TGCGCCAGCGTCAATTACCTAACAGGGGACGGAAACACCATATATTTT. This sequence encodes CASVNYLTGDGNTIYF.

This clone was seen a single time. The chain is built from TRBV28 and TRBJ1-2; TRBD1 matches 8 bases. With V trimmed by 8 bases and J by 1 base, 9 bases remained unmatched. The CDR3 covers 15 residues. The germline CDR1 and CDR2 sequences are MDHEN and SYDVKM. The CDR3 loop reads CASQRGDRFNYGYTF. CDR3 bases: TGTGCCAGCCAGAGGGGGGACAGGTTTAACTATGGCTACACCTTC.

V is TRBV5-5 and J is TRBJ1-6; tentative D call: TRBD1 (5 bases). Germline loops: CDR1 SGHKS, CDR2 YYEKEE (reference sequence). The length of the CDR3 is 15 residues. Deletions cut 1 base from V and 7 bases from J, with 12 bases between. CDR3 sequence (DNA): TGTGCCAGCAGCTTGAGTCTTGGGGGGAATTCACCCCTCCACTTT. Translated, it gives CASSLSLGGNSPLHF.

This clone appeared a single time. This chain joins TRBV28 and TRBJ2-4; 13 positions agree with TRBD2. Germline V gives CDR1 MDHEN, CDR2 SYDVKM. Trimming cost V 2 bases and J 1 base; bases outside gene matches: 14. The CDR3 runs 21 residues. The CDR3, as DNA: TGTGCCAGCAGTTTAGATAGCCCGGGACTAGCGGGGAGGAGGGCCAAAAACATTCAGTACTTC. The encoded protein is CASSLDSPGLAGRRAKNIQYF.

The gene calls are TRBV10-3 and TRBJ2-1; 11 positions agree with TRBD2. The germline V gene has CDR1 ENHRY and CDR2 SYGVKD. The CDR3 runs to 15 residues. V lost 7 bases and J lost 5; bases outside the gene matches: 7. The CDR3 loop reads CAIKPIAGGHNEQFF. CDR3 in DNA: TGTGCCATCAAACCTATAGCGGGGGGGCACAATGAGCAGTTCTTC.

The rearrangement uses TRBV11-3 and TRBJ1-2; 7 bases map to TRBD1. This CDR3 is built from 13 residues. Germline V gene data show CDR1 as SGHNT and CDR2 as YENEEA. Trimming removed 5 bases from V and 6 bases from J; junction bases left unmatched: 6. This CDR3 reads CASSLSTGDGYTF. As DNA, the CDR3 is TGTGCCAGCAGCCTAAGTACAGGGGATGGCTACACCTTC.

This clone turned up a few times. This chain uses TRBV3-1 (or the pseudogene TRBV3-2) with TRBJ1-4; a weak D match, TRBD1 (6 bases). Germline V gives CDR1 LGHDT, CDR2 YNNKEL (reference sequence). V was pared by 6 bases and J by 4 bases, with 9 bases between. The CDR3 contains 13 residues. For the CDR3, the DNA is TGTGCCAGCAGGGACAGCCGTAATGAAAAACTGTTTTTT. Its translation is CASRDSRNEKLFF.

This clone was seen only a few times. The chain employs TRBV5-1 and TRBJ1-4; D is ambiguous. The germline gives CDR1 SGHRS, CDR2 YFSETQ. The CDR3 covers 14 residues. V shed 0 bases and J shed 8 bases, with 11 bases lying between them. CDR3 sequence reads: CASSLDGEWEKLFF. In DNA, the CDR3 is TGCGCCAGCAGCTTGGACGGGGAGTGGGAAAAACTGTTTTTT.

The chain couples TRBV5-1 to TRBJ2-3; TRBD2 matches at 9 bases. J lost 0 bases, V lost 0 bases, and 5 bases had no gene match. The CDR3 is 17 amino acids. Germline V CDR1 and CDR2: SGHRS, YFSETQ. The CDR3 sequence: CASSLARLADSTDTQYF. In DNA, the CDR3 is TGCGCCAGCAGCTTGGCCCGACTAGCGGATAGCACAGATACGCAGTATTTT.

DNA of the CDR3: TGCAGCGTTGAAGAGGGACTAGCGGACTCCTACAATGAGCAGTTCTTC. This gives the protein CSVEEGLADSYNEQFF. The chain has TRBV29-1 and TRBJ2-1, with 11 bases matching TRBD2. V dropped 0 bases and J dropped 0; count of bases not matched to a gene: 1. CDR1 is SQVTM and CDR2 is ANQGSEA in the germline V gene. The CDR3 loop spans 16 amino acids.

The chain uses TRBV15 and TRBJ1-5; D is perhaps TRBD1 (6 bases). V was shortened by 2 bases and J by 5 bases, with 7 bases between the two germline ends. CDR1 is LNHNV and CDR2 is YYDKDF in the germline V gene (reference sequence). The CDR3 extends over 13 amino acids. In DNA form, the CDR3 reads TGTGCCACCAGCAGAAGGACAGATCAGCCCCAGCATTTT. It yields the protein CATSRRTDQPQHF.

The DNA of the CDR3 is TGCGCCAGTTATCCGCAGGGGGCCCCCGGGGAGCTGTTTTTT. This sequence encodes CASYPQGAPGELFF. The J gene is TRBJ2-2, the V gene TRBV10-2; 8 nucleotides match TRBD1. Germline values: CDR1 WSHSY, CDR2 SAAADI. This CDR3 is built from 14 residues. V shed 9 bases and J 6 bases; nucleotides not matched to a gene: 9.

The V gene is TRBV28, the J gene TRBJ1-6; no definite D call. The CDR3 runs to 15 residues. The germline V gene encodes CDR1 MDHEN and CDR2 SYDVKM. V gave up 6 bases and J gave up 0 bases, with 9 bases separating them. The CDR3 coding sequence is TGTGCCAGCAGCCAACAGAGCTCCTATAATTCACCCCTCCACTTT. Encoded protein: CASSQQSSYNSPLHF.

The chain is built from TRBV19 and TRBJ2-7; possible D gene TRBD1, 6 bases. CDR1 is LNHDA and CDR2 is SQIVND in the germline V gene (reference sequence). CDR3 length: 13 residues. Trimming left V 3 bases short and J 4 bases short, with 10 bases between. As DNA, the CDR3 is TGTGCCAGTAGTATTAGGACAGAGTACGAGCAGTACTTC. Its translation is CASSIRTEYEQYF. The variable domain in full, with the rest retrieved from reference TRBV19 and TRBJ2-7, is DGGITQSPKYLFRKEGQNVTLSCEQNLNHDAMYWYRQDPGQGLRLIYYSQIVNDFQKGDIAEGYSVSREKKESFPLTVTSAQKNPTAFYLCASSIRTEYEQYFGPGTRLTVT.

The CDR3 DNA is TGTGCCAGTAGTAAAAGGACTAGCGCCGACAATGAGCAGTTCTTC. Translation gives CASSKRTSADNEQFF. The chain couples TRBV19 to TRBJ2-1, with 9 bases fitting TRBD2. The CDR3 has 15 residues. Germline CDR1 LNHDA, CDR2 SQIVND (reference sequence). Trimming removed 4 bases from V and 5 bases from J; junction bases left unmatched: 6.

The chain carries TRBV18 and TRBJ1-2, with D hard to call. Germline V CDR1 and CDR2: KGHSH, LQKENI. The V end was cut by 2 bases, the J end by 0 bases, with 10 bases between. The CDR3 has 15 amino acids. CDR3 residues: CASSPGHNSNYGYTF. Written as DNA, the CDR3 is TGTGCCAGCTCACCAGGGCACAATTCTAACTATGGCTACACCTTC.

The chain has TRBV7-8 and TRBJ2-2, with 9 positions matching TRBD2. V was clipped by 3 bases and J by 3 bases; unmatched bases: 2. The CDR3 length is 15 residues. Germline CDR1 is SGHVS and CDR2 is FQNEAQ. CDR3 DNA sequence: TGTGCCAGCAGCTTTGGACTAGCGTACACCGGGGAGCTGTTTTTT. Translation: CASSFGLAYTGELFF.

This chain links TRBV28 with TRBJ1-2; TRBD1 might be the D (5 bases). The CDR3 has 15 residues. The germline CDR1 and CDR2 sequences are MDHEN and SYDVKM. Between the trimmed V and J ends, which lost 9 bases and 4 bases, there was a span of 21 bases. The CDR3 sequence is CASHPGGPRGYGYTF. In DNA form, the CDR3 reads TGTGCCAGTCATCCGGGAGGCCCAAGGGGCTATGGCTACACCTTC.

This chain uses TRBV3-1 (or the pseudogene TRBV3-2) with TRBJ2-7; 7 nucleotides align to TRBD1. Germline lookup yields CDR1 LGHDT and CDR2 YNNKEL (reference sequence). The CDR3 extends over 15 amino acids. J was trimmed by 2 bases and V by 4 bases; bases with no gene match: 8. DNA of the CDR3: TGTGCCAGCAGCCTCCGCCCGGGACAGACCTACGAGCAGTACTTC. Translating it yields CASSLRPGQTYEQYF.

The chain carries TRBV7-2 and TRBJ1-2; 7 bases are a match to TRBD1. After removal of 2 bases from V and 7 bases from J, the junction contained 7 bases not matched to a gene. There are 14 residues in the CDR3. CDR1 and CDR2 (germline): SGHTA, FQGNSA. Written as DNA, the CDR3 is TGTGCCAGCAGCTTACAGGGGGACGGGCGTGGCTACACCTTC. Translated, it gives CASSLQGDGRGYTF.

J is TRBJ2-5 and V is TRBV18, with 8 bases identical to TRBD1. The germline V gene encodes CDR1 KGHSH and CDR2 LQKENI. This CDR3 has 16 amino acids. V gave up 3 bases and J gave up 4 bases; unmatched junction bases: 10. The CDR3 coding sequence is TGTGCCAGCTCACCTCCAGGACAGGGTCTCCGAGAGACCCAGTACTTC. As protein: CASSPPGQGLRETQYF. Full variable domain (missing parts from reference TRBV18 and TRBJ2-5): NAGVMQNPRHLVRRRGQEARLRCSPMKGHSHVYWYRQLPEEGLKFMVYLQKENIIDESGMPKERFSAEFPKEGPSILRIQQVVRGDSAAYFCASSPPGQGLRETQYFGPGTRLLVL.

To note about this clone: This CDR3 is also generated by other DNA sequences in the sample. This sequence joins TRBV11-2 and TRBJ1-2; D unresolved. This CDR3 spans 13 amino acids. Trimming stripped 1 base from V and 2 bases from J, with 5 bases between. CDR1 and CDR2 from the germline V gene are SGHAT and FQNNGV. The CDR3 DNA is TGTGCCAGCAGCTTAGGTCAGAACTATGGCTACACCTTC. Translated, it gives CASSLGQNYGYTF.

The CDR3 region has the DNA TGTGCCAGTCATGGGGGACAGGGGGCCTTGAGCAATCAGCCCCAGCATTTT. Encoded protein: CASHGGQGALSNQPQHF. The V and J genes are TRBV19 and TRBJ1-5; TRBD1 matches at 12 bases. Germline CDR1 is LNHDA and CDR2 is SQIVND (reference sequence). V lost 8 bases to trimming and J lost 1 base; unmatched junction nucleotides: 9. The CDR3 runs 17 residues.

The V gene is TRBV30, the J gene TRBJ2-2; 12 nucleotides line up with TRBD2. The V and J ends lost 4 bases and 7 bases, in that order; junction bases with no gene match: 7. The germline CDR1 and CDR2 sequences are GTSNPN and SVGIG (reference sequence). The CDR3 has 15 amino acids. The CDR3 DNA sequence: TGTGCCTGGAAAGCTAGCGGGAGGGTGCACGGGGAGCTGTTTTTT. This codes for CAWKASGRVHGELFF.

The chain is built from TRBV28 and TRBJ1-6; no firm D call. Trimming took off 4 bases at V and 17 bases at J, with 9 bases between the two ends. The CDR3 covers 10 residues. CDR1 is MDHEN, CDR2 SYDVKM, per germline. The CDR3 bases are TGTGCCAGCAGTTCCCGGGAGTTCCACTTT. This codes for CASSSREFHF.